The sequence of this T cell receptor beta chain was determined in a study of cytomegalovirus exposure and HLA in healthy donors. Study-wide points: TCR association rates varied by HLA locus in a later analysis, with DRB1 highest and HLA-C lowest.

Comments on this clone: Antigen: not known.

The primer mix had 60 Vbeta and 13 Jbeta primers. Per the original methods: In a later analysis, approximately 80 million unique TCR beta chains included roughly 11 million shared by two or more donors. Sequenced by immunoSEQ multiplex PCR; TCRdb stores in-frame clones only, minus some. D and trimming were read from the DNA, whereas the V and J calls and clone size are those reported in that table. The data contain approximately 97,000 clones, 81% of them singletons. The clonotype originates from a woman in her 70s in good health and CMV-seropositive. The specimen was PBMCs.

CDR3 amino acids: CAISESAQNHGYTF. The DNA of the CDR3 is TGTGCCATCAGTGAGTCGGCCCAGAATCACGGCTACACCTTC. The rearrangement links TRBV10-3 to TRBJ1-2; unclear D gene. Germline V gene data show CDR1 as ENHRY and CDR2 as SYGVKD. V gave up 0 bases and J gave up 8 bases, with 13 bases separating them. This CDR3 has 14 amino acids.